This TCR beta chain originates from a study of T cells in Graves' hyperthyroidism and ophthalmopathy. Whole-study context: Peripheral blood draws took place at initial diagnosis, ahead of any treatment.

Study-wide findings and caveats: Ophthalmopathy, which appeared later, was predicted by the model a median about 6 months before onset. Appearing also in blood were most of the thyroid clonotypes expanded above 0.001.

V lost 4 bases and J lost 4; bases outside the gene matches: 3. The V gene's germline CDR1 is SQVTM and CDR2 ANQGSEA. This CDR3 region has 12 residues. This clonotype was counted ten times or more. Its specificity is not known. RNA transcripts yielded amplified TCR beta CDR3 regions. The HTBI primer set served for first-round RT-PCR of the TCR CDR3. TCRdb re-derived calls from the multiplex PCR reads in MiXCR, one entry per CDR3 protein. The data show approximately 300,000 distinct CDR3 sequences, about 17% seen once. This receptor was taken from an older woman with Graves' ophthalmopathy. Input material: blood. The V and J genes are TRBV29-1 and TRBJ1-2; TRBD1 aligns across 7 bases. The DNA for the CDR3 is TGCAGCGTTGGGGGGGACAGCTATGGCTACACCTTC. Its translation is CSVGGDSYGYTF.